Below are 11 T cell receptor beta chains sequenced from a single sample in a study of Ad26.COV2.S vaccination and SARS-CoV-2 variants. Treatment here: around 19 received Ad26.COV2.S at low or high dose, single or two shots; several received placebo; per-sample allocation not given. Sample collection was performed on day 63 after the first vaccine or placebo injection. Produced via immunoSEQ multiplex PCR; TCRdb's table is partial and in-frame only. Of approximately 480,000 clones in the sample, around nine tenths were seen once. The specimen was peripheral blood, collected in a trial of Ad26.COV2.S vaccine versus placebo. All receptors come from a person between 18 and 60 years old who received the Ad26.COV2.S COVID-19 vaccine or a placebo.

V is TRBV19 and J is TRBJ2-1; possibly TRBD2 for D (6 bases). CDR1 is LNHDA, CDR2 SQIVND, per germline (reference sequence). This CDR3 contains 14 residues. V gave up 8 bases and J gave up 8 bases, with 19 bases separating them. DNA for the CDR3: TGTGCCAGTTGGCGGACCTCTCCGGGGGATGAGCAGTTCTTC. It codes for CASWRTSPGDEQFF.

This sequence joins TRBV7-8 and TRBJ2-5; D assignment may be TRBD1 or TRBD2 (5 bases each). The CDR3 spans 16 residues. Trimming removed 2 bases at V and 5 bases at J, with 18 bases between. CDR1 and CDR2 from the germline V gene are SGHVS and FQNEAQ. The CDR3: CASSLTPGRVRETQYF. The CDR3, as DNA: TGTGCCAGCAGCTTAACGCCGGGGCGGGTCAGGGAGACCCAGTACTTC.

This chain uses TRBV25-1 with TRBJ2-7; D is uncertain. Trimming removed 2 bases from V and 6 bases from J, with 14 bases in between. CDR1 and CDR2 (germline): MGHDK, SYGVNS. The CDR3 is 14 amino acids. The CDR3 nucleotides read TGTGCCAGCAGTGAACTTGGTTCCTATGCCGAGCAGTACTTC. Amino acid sequence: CASSELGSYAEQYF.

This chain links TRBV10-3 with TRBJ2-1; either TRBD1 or TRBD2 may fit D (5 bases each). The CDR3 runs to 17 residues. V lost 3 bases to trimming and J lost 0 bases, with 15 bases between them. The germline gives CDR1 ENHRY, CDR2 SYGVKD. CDR3 residues: CAISEFGGSSSYNEQFF. CDR3 DNA: TGTGCCATCAGTGAATTTGGGGGATCAAGCTCCTACAATGAGCAGTTCTTC.

The chain couples TRBV3-1 (or the pseudogene TRBV3-2) to TRBJ1-1; no reliable D call. Germline CDR1 reads LGHDT; CDR2 reads YNNKEL (reference sequence). Trimming stripped 2 bases from V and 1 base from J, with 11 bases between. The CDR3 is 15 residues long. CDR3 sequence: CASSQIGPQNTEAFF. CDR3 DNA: TGTGCCAGCAGCCAAATAGGGCCGCAGAACACTGAAGCTTTCTTT.

This chain uses TRBV30 with TRBJ1-3; D gene uncertain. The V end was cut by 5 bases, the J end by 4 bases, with 12 bases between. CDR3 length: 13 amino acids. Germline V gene data show CDR1 as GTSNPN and CDR2 as SVGIG (reference sequence). The CDR3 spells CAWDTSQGNTIYF. The CDR3 region has the DNA TGTGCCTGGGACACTTCACAGGGAAACACCATATATTTT.

The chain carries TRBV27 and TRBJ1-1; D ambiguous. Deletions cut 3 bases from V and 0 bases from J, with 14 bases between. The length of the CDR3 is 16 residues. Germline CDR1 reads MNHEY; CDR2 reads SMNVEV (reference sequence). The CDR3 DNA follows: TGTGCCAGCAGTTTGGTTGCCCCCCGCATGAACACTGAAGCTTTCTTT. Encoded protein: CASSLVAPRMNTEAFF.

This sequence joins TRBV2 and TRBJ2-7; 7 bases agree with TRBD1. Germline V gene data show CDR1 as SNHLY and CDR2 as FYNNEI. Unmatched junction bases numbered 12, after V lost 2 bases and J lost 5 bases. This CDR3 has 16 residues. The CDR3: CASSEPRQGLVHEQYF. The CDR3 nucleotides are TGTGCCAGCAGTGAACCCCGACAGGGTCTCGTCCACGAGCAGTACTTC.

V and J are TRBV2 and TRBJ2-6; D not certain. V gave up 1 base and J gave up 4 bases, with 5 bases separating them. Germline V gene sequence: CDR1 SNHLY, CDR2 FYNNEI. The CDR3 spans 14 residues. CDR3 in amino acids: CASSEVRGANVLTF. In nucleotides, the CDR3 is TGTGCCAGCAGTGAAGTGAGGGGGGCCAACGTCCTGACTTTC.

This chain uses TRBV21-1 with TRBJ1-2. TRBV21-1 counts as a pseudogene. This CDR3 is 15 amino acids long. CDR3 in DNA: TGTGCCAGCAGCAGGGTTTGGGGTTCTAACTATGGCTACACCTTC. Protein sequence: CASSRVWGSNYGYTF.

The rearrangement joins TRBV5-1 to TRBJ2-7, with D perhaps TRBD2 (7 bases). Germline CDR1 SGHRS, CDR2 YFSETQ. The CDR3 has 14 amino acids. V shed 5 bases and J shed 6 bases, with 18 bases lying between them. CDR3 sequence: CASRPGGFGGEQYF. In DNA form, the CDR3 reads TGCGCCAGCAGACCGGGGGGCTTTGGGGGCGAGCAGTACTTC.